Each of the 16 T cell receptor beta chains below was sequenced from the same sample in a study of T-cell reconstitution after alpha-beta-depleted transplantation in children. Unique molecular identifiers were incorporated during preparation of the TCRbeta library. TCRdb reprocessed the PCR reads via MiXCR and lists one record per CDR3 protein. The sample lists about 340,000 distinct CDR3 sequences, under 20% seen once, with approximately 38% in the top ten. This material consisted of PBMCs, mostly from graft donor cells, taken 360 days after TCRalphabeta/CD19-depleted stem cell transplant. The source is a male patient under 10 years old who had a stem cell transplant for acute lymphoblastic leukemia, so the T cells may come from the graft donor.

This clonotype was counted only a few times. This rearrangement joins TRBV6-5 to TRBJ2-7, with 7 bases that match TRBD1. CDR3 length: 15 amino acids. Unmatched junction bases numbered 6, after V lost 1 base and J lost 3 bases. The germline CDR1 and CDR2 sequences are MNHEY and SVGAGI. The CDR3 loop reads CASSYLGQSIYEQYF. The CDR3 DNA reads TGTGCCAGCAGTTACTTGGGACAGTCAATCTACGAGCAGTACTTC.

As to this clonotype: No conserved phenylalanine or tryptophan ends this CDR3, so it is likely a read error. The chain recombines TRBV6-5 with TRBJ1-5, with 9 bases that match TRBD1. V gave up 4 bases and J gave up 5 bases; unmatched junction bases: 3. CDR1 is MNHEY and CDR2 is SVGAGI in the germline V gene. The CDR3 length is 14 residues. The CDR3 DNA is TGTGCCAGCAGTTCGGACAGGGGCCATCAGCCCCAGCATTCT. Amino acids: CASSSDRGHQPQHS.

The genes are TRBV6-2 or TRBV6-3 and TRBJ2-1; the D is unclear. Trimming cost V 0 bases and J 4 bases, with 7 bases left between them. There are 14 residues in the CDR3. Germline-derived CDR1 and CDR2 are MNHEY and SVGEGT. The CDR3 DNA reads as TGTGCCAGCAGTTACTCGAGAAGTTACAATGAGCAGTTCTTC. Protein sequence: CASSYSRSYNEQFF.

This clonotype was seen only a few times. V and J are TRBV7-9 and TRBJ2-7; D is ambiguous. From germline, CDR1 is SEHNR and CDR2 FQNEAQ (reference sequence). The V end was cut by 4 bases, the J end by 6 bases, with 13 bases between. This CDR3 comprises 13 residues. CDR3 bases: TGTGCCAGCAGCTCCGAGCCCTTCGCCGAGCAGTACTTC. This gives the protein CASSSEPFAEQYF.

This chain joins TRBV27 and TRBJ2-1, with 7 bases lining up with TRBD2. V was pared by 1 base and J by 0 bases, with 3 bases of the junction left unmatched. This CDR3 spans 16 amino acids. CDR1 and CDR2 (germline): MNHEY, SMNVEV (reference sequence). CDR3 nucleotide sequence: TGTGCCAGCAGTTTATTGAGCGGGACCTCCTACAATGAGCAGTTCTTC. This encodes CASSLLSGTSYNEQFF.

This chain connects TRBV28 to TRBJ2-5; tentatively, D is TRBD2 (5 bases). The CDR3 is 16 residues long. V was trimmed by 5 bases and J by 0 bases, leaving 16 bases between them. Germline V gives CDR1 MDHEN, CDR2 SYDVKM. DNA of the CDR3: TGTGCCAGCAGTCGACCCTTCGGGGAGTACCAAGAGACCCAGTACTTC. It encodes CASSRPFGEYQETQYF.

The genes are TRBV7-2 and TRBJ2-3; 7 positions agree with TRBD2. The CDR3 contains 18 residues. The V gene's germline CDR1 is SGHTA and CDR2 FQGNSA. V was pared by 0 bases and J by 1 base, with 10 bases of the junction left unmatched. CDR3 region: CASSLAGGSFYGTDTQYF. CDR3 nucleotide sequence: TGTGCCAGCAGCTTAGCGGGAGGGTCCTTCTACGGCACAGATACGCAGTATTTT.

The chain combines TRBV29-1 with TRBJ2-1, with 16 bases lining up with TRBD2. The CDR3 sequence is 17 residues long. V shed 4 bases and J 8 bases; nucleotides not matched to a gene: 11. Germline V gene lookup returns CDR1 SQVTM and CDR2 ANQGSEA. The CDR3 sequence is CSVAGTSGRAVRHEQFF. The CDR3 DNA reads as TGCAGCGTTGCGGGGACTAGCGGGAGGGCCGTGAGGCATGAGCAGTTCTTC.

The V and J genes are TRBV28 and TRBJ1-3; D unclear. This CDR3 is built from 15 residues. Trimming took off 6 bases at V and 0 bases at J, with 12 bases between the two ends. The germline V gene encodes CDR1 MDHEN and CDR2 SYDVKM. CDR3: CASSPHTNSGNTIYF. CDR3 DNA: TGTGCCAGCAGCCCCCATACCAACTCTGGAAACACCATATATTTT.

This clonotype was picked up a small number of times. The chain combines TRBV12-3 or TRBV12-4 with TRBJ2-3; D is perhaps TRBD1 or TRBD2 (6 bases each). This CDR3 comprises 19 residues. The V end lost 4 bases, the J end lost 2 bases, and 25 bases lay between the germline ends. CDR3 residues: CASSWGAGLLPGPTDTQYF. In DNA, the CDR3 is TGTGCCAGCAGTTGGGGGGCGGGGTTACTCCCGGGCCCCACAGATACGCAGTATTTT.

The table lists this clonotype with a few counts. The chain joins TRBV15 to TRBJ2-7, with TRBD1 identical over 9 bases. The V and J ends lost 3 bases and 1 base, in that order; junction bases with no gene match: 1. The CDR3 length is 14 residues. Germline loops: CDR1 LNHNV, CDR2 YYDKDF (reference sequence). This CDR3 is CATSSGTGSYEQYF. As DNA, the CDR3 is TGTGCCACCAGCAGCGGGACAGGGTCCTACGAGCAGTACTTC.

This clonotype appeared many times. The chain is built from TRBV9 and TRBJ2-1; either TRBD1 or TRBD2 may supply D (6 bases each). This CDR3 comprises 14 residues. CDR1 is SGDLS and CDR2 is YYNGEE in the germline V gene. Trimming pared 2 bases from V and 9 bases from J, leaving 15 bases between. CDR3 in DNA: TGTGCCAGCAGCGTCGAGGGGGGAAGGGGTGAGCAGTTCTTC. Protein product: CASSVEGGRGEQFF.

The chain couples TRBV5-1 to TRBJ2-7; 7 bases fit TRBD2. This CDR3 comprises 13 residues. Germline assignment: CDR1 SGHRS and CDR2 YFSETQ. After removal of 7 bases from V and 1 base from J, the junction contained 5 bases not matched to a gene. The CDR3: CASRAGASYEQYF. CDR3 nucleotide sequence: TGCGCCAGCCGGGCGGGAGCGTCCTACGAGCAGTACTTC.

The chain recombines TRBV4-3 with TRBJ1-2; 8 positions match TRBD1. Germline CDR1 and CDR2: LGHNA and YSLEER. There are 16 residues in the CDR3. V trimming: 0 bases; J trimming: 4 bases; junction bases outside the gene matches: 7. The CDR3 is CASSQETGTGFYGYTF. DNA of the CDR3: TGCGCCAGCAGCCAAGAGACAGGGACAGGATTCTATGGCTACACCTTC.

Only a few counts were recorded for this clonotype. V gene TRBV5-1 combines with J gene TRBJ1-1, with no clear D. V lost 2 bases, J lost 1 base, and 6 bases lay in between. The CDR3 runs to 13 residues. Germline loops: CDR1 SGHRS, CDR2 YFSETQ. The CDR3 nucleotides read TGCGCCAGCAGCTTCACGGAGAACACTGAAGCTTTCTTT. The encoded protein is CASSFTENTEAFF. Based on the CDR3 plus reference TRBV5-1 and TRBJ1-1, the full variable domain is KAGVTQTPRYLIKTRGQQVTLSCSPISGHRSVSWYQQTPGQGLQFLFEYFSETQRNKGNFPGRFSGRQFSNSRSEMNVSTLELGDSALYLCASSFTENTEAFFGQGTRLTVV.

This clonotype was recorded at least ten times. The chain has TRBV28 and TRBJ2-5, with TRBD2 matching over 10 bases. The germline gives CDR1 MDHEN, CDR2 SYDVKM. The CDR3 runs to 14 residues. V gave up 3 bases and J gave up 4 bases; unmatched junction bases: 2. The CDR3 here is CASSLPSGRETQYF. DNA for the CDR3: TGTGCCAGCAGTTTGCCTAGCGGGAGAGAGACCCAGTACTTC. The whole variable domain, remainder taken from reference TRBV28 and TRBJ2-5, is DVKVTQSSRYLVKRTGEKVFLECVQDMDHENMFWYRQDPGLGLRLIYFSYDVKMKEKGDIPEGYSVSREKKERFSLILESASTNQTSMYLCASSLPSGRETQYFGPGTRLLVL.